This TCR beta chain was sequenced in a study of shared clonotypes between healthy human individuals. Donation came from healthy HIV-negative adults that had no recent acute infections or vaccinations. Researchers ran the assay at a deep level. Measured with immunoSEQ multiplex PCR; TCRdb has only the in-frame clones, and not every one. The table lists under 2,500,000 clones, approximately 94% of them singletons. The V gene's germline CDR1 is MDHEN and CDR2 SYDVKM. The CDR3 runs to 16 residues. The V segment lost 4 bases and the J segment 1 base; nucleotides outside the gene matches: 7. General study points: Clonotype sharing among donors, it was expected, would be affected by sequencing depth.

About this clone: Its antigen is still unknown.

V and J are TRBV28 and TRBJ1-3, with 7 bases fitting TRBD1. This TCR came from a young man in good health. The sequencing sample was made of naive CD4+ T cells sorted from blood. This sample's subset: CD45RA+ positively selected. CDR3 nucleotides: TGTGCCAGCAGTTCCCCCAGGGGGATATCTGGAAACACCATATATTTT. It encodes CASSSPRGISGNTIYF.